The rows below give T cell receptor beta chains drawn from one sample of a study of blood T cell repertoires in COVID-19. Clones were read by immunoSEQ multiplex PCR, and TCRdb kept only the in-frame ones, dropping some. The sample records roughly 100,000 clones, 75% to 90% being singletons. Sequences were obtained from peripheral blood. Source of these receptors: a woman in her seventies with acute or convalescent COVID-19. Each CDR3 is given without its conserved first and last residue. Fields, in order: V gene, J gene, CDR3 length, CDR3 protein.

TRBV6-5	TRBJ1-1	10	ASSYSQGLAF
TRBV28	TRBJ1-6	15	ASSPLGSSSYNSPLH
TRBV5-6	TRBJ1-6	13	ASSPWTGYNSPLH
TRBV3-1/TRBV3-2	TRBJ2-1	14	ASSQDPSGRANEQF
TRBV6-6	TRBJ1-2	13	ASSSLLTGVGGYT
TRBV7-2	TRBJ2-2	13	ASSLDGRRGGELF
TRBV5-6	TRBJ2-2	14	ASSRPGLAIDGELF
TRBV6-5	TRBJ1-6	11	ASSYQGQSPLH
TRBV3-1/TRBV3-2	TRBJ1-2	13	ASSRDRDFSYGYT
TRBV19	TRBJ2-6	16	ASSPDRGYYSGANVLT
TRBV19	TRBJ2-1	11	ASSIDFRGGAV
TRBV27	TRBJ1-3	14	ASSLSGRGMGNTIY
TRBV7-9	TRBJ1-4	11	ASSLAGGEKLF
TRBV7-8	TRBJ2-1	10	ASSLSVDEQF
TRBV4-1	TRBJ1-5	12	ASSQRQGEQPQH
TRBV5-1	TRBJ1-2	14	ASSLVGTGATYGYT
TRBV11-2	TRBJ1-1	12	ASSLEAIPPGAF
TRBV7-2	TRBJ2-1	15	ASSIEVLGTPYNEQF
TRBV6-2/TRBV6-3	TRBJ1-4	13	ASSQRGQGGEKLF
TRBV29-1	TRBJ1-1	13	SVITNFQGSAEAF
TRBV28	TRBJ2-5	12	ASSSSGLGETQY
TRBV3-1/TRBV3-2	TRBJ1-5	14	ASSQDLGGGLQPQH
TRBV5-4	TRBJ1-2	12	ASSLVGQIYGYT
TRBV4-1	TRBJ1-2	13	ASSQGVGGLYGYT
TRBV6-4	TRBJ1-2	13	ASSDQTGGRYGYT
TRBV7-9	TRBJ2-3	12	ASSTTGGADTQY
TRBV3-1/TRBV3-2	TRBJ1-2	15	ASSQANLGQGKGGYT
TRBV27	TRBJ2-7	11	ASSRDRAYEQY
TRBV6-1	TRBJ1-3	13	ASSERAGKGNTIY
TRBV27	TRBJ1-5	14	ASSGIRTGGNQPQH
TRBV27	TRBJ1-1	12	ASSLQGYTPEAF
TRBV28	TRBJ1-4	18	ASSSPHRAHRIPTNEKLF
TRBV3-1/TRBV3-2	TRBJ2-3	13	ASSQRLAGADTQY
TRBV18	TRBJ2-7	13	ASSPFPAEGPQQY
TRBV11-2	TRBJ2-1	13	ASRLAGGTNNEQF
TRBV3-1/TRBV3-2	TRBJ2-1	12	ASSLAGEYNEQF
TRBV25-1	TRBJ1-6	14	ASSRTGSSYNSPLH
TRBV15	TRBJ1-6	14	ATSQITGGAGSPLH
TRBV5-4	TRBJ2-1	12	ASSLDQRDNEQF
TRBV11-2	TRBJ1-5	13	ASSSSSYSNQPQH
TRBV5-1	TRBJ1-5	11	ASSLAEGQPQH
TRBV3-1/TRBV3-2	TRBJ2-5	11	ASGGRGQETQY
TRBV28	TRBJ2-5	14	ASSLYRTAPGETQY
TRBV11-1	TRBJ1-1	10	ASSLDRQEAF
TRBV6-1	TRBJ1-4	12	ASSDRGTNEKLF
TRBV10-3	TRBJ1-5	13	AISDGGHSNQPQH
TRBV11-1	TRBJ2-1	13	ASSARTTSYNEQF
TRBV11-3	TRBJ2-6	16	ASSTGQGGDSGANVLT
TRBV2	TRBJ1-6	11	ASLRQGNSPLH
TRBV4-2	TRBJ2-2	19	ASSHRPMDSIGGEGTGELF
TRBV27	TRBJ1-1	12	ASSQQGRYTEAF
TRBV30	TRBJ1-2	12	AWARDRGNYGYT
TRBV2	TRBJ2-5	12	ASSDQRVQETQY